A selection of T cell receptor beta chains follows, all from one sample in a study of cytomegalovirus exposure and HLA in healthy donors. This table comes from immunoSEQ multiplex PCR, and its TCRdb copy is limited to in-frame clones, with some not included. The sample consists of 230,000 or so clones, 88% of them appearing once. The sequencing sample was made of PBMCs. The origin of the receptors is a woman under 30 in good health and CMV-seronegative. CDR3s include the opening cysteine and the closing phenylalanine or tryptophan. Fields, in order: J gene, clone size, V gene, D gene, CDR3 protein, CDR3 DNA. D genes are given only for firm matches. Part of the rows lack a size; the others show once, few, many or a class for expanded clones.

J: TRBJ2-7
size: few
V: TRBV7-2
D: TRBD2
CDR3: CASSRRLAGLGEQYF
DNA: TGTGCCAGCAGTAGAAGACTAGCGGGACTGGGCGAGCAGTACTTC

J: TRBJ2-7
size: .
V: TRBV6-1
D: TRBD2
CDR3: CASSGTSGNSYEQYF
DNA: TGTGCCAGCAGTGGGACTAGCGGGAACTCCTACGAGCAGTACTTC

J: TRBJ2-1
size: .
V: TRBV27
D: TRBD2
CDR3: CASSLRTSGGYNEQFF
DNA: TGTGCCAGCAGTTTACGGACTAGCGGGGGGTACAATGAGCAGTTCTTC

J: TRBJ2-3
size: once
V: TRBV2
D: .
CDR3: CASSVEGGGADTQYF
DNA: TGTGCCAGCAGTGTCGAAGGGGGCGGGGCAGATACGCAGTATTTT

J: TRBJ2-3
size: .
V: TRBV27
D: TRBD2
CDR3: CASSLVAGGAFPDTQYF
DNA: TGTGCCAGCAGTTTAGTTGCGGGAGGGGCCTTCCCAGATACGCAGTATTTT

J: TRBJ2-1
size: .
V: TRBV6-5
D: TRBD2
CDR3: CASSSAGVVNEQFF
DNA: TGTGCCAGCAGTTCCGCGGGGGTGGTAAATGAGCAGTTCTTC

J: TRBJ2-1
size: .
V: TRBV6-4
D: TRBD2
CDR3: CASSETSGSSFEQFF
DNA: TGTGCCAGCAGTGAGACTAGCGGGAGTAGCTTCGAGCAGTTCTTC

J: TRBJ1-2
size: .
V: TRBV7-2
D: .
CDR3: CASRRQGNYGYTF
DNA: TGTGCCAGCAGACGGCAGGGGAACTATGGCTACACCTTC

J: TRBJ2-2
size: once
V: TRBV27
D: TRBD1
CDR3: CASSFGQGVNTGELFF
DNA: TGTGCCAGCAGTTTCGGGCAGGGGGTCAACACCGGGGAGCTGTTTTTT

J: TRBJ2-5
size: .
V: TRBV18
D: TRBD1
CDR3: CASSQPGQGGTQYF
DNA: TGTGCCAGCTCCCAACCGGGACAGGGGGGAACCCAGTACTTC

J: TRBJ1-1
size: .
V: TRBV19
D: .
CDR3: CASSSGDSVEAFF
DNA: TGTGCCAGTAGTTCCGGGGATTCGGTTGAAGCTTTCTTT

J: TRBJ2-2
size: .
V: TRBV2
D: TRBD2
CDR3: CASSPGLAIPGELFF
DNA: TGTGCCAGCAGTCCGGGACTAGCGATTCCCGGGGAGCTGTTTTTT

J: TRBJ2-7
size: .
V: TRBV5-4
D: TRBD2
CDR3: CASSARTRGIHEQYF
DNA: TGTGCCAGCAGCGCTCGGACTAGGGGCATCCACGAGCAGTACTTC

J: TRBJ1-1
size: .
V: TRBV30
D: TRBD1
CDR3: CAWSLTGTGALNTEAFF
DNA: TGTGCCTGGAGCCTAACCGGGACAGGGGCCCTGAACACTGAAGCTTTCTTT

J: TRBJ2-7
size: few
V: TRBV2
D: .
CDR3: CASSEGRGTSYEQYF
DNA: TGTGCCAGCAGTGAAGGCCGCGGGACTTCCTACGAGCAGTACTTC

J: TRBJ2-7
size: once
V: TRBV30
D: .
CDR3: CAWSGRVAGTYEQYF
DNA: TGTGCCTGGAGTGGCCGGGTTGCGGGGACCTACGAGCAGTACTTC

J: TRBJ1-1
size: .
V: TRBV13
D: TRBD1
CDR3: CASRPLEGATEAFF
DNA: TGTGCCAGCAGACCCCTGGAGGGGGCCACTGAAGCTTTCTTT

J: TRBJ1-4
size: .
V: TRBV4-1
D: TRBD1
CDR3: CASSQVTGAMGEKLFF
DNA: TGCGCCAGCAGCCAAGTGACAGGGGCGATGGGTGAAAAACTGTTTTTT

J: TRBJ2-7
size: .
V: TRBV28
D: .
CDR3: CATSYDTTYSYEQYF
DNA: TGTGCCACCAGCTACGACACAACGTACTCCTACGAGCAGTACTTC

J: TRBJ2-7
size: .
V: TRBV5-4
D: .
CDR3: CASSYYNEQYF
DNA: TGTGCCAGCAGCTATTATAACGAGCAGTACTTC

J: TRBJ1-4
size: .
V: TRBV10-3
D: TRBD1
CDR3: CAISDPGTGPTNEKLFF
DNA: TGTGCCATCAGTGACCCCGGGACAGGGCCAACTAATGAAAAACTGTTTTTT

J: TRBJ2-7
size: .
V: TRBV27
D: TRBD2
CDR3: CASQIAGGSHEQYF
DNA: TGTGCCAGCCAAATAGCGGGAGGATCCCACGAGCAGTACTTC

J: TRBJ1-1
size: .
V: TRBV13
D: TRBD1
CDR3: CASSSADRDKAFF
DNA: TGTGCCAGCAGCTCGGCGGACAGGGACAAAGCTTTCTTT

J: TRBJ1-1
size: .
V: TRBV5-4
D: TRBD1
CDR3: CASSLARQGNTEAFF
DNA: TGTGCCAGCAGCTTGGCAAGACAGGGAAACACTGAAGCTTTCTTT

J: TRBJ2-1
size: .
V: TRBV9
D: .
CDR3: CASSGKVGGAPAYNEQFF
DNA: TGTGCCAGCAGCGGAAAAGTGGGAGGAGCTCCTGCCTACAATGAGCAGTTCTTC

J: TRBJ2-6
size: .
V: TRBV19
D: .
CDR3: CATTNPEGTGANVLTF
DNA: TGTGCCACCACAAACCCCGAGGGAACTGGGGCCAACGTCCTGACTTTC

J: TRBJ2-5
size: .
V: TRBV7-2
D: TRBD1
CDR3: CASSLSRGSHRETQYF
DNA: TGTGCCAGCAGCTTATCCAGGGGGTCACACCGAGAGACCCAGTACTTC

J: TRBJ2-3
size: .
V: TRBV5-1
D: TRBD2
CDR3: CASSLTLAGSTDTQYF
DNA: TGCGCCAGCAGCTTGACGTTAGCGGGATCCACAGATACGCAGTATTTT

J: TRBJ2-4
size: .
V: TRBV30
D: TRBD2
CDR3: CAWSSGTENIQYF
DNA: TGTGCCTGGTCTAGCGGGACAGAGAACATTCAGTACTTC

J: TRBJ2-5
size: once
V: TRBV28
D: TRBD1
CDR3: CASSITADRGRETQYF
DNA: TGTGCCAGCAGTATTACAGCGGACAGGGGAAGAGAGACCCAGTACTTC

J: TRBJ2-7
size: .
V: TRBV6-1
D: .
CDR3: CASSDPYRGGYEQYF
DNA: TGTGCCAGCAGTGACCCTTACAGGGGGGGCTACGAGCAGTACTTC

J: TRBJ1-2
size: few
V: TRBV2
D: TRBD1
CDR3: CASSGTGTGYTF
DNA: TGTGCCAGCAGTGGGACAGGGACTGGCTACACCTTC

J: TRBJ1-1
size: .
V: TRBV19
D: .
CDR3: CASRAGEGTEAFF
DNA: TGTGCCAGTAGAGCGGGGGAGGGCACTGAAGCTTTCTTT

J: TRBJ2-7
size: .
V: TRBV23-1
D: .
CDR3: CASKQEEQGVYEQYF
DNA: TGCGCCAGCAAACAGGAAGAACAGGGCGTCTACGAGCAGTACTTC

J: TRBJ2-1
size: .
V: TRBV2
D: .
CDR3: CASSGKGAVYNEQFF
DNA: TGTGCCAGCAGTGGCAAAGGGGCCGTATACAATGAGCAGTTCTTC

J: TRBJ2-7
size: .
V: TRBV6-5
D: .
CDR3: CASSIGETGSYEQYF
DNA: TGTGCCAGCAGCATAGGGGAAACAGGATCCTACGAGCAGTACTTC

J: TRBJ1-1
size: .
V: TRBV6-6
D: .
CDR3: CASSYSSGASEAFF
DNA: TGTGCCAGCAGTTACTCGAGTGGGGCATCTGAAGCTTTCTTT

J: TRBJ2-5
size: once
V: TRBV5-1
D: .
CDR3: CASSFPGHPQETQYF
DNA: TGCGCCAGCAGCTTTCCGGGACACCCCCAAGAGACCCAGTACTTC

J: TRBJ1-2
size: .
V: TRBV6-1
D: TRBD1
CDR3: CASRSLDRGTDGYTF
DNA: TGTGCCAGCAGGAGCCTGGACAGGGGGACAGATGGCTACACCTTC

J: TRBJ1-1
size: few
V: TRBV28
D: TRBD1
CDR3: CASTFDRGTEAFF
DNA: TGTGCCAGCACGTTCGACAGGGGGACTGAAGCTTTCTTT

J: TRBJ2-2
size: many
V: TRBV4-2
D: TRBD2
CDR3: CASSQASGSTGELFF
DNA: TGTGCCAGCAGCCAAGCTAGCGGGAGCACCGGGGAGCTGTTTTTT

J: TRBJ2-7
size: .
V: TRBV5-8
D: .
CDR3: CASSFSQHYEQYF
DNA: TGTGCCAGCAGCTTCTCACAGCACTACGAGCAGTACTTC

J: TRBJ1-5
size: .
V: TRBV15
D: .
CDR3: CATSRVPYQPQHF
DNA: TGTGCCACCAGCAGAGTCCCTTATCAGCCCCAGCATTTT

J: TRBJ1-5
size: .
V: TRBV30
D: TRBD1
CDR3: CAWGGDRLLGYNQPQHF
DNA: TGTGCCTGGGGGGGGGACAGGCTCCTGGGGTACAATCAGCCCCAGCATTTT

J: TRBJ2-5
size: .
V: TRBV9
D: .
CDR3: CASSPHGGMGETQYF
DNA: TGTGCCAGCAGCCCGCACGGGGGTATGGGAGAGACCCAGTACTTC

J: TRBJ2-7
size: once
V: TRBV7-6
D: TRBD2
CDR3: CASSLQRGGVYEQYF
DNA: TGTGCCAGCAGCTTACAGCGGGGAGGGGTCTACGAGCAGTACTTC

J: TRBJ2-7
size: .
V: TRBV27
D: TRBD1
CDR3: CASKPTGATYEQYF
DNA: TGTGCCAGCAAACCCACAGGGGCTACGTACGAGCAGTACTTC

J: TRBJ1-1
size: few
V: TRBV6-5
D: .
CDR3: CASSYSGGTEAFF
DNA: TGTGCCAGCAGTTACTCGGGCGGGACTGAAGCTTTCTTT

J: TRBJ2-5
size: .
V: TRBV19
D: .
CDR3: CASKARGQETQYF
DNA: TGTGCCAGTAAGGCGAGGGGGCAAGAGACCCAGTACTTC

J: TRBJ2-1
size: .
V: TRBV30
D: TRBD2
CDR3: CAWSVLWASGRSNEQFF
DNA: TGTGCCTGGAGTGTACTTTGGGCTAGCGGGAGGAGCAATGAGCAGTTCTTC

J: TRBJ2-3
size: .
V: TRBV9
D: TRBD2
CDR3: CASSVEIFVAGEADTQYF
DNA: TGTGCCAGCAGCGTAGAGATATTTGTAGCGGGAGAAGCAGATACGCAGTATTTT

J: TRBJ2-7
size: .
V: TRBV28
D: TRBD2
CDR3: CASSVAGSSYEQYF
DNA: TGTGCCAGCAGTGTAGCGGGAAGTAGTTACGAGCAGTACTTC

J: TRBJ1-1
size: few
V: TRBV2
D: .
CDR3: CASSDEGRGTEAFF
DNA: TGTGCCAGCAGTGATGAGGGGAGGGGCACTGAAGCTTTCTTT